This is a list of T cell receptor beta chains from one sample in a study of radiotherapy plus CTLA-4 blockade in lung cancer. Repertoires were generated with immunoSEQ multiplex PCR, while TCRdb's copy carries only in-frame clones and drops some. The sample consists of some 77,000 clones, 70% to 90% of them appearing once. Sequencing used peripheral blood, obtained from a patient treated with radiotherapy plus ipilimumab. The source of these receptors is a human donor with non-small cell lung cancer who had a partial response to radiotherapy plus ipilimumab. CDR3s leave out the opening cysteine and the closing phenylalanine or tryptophan.

>TRBV6-5|13
ASSADNPTNEKLF
>TRBV5-1|10
ASARDEDTQY
>TRBV11-1|12
ASSMTDSGNTIY
>TRBV6-5|13
ASSYSQGPVNEQY
>TRBV2|12
ASRATGVADTQY
>TRBV4-3|15
ASSQEGLAGSYNEQF
>TRBV7-7|13
ASSPNRGSQETQY
>TRBV5-1|13
ASSLGDYKSYEQY
>TRBV6-1|13
ASLRTGGGNQPQH
>TRBV5-1|12
ASRGGTRTETQY
>TRBV5-1|11
ASSLDLAGTQY
>TRBV18|13
ASSPPGQGDYGYT
>TRBV7-8|17
ASSSGSGQGRVRNQPQH
>TRBV27|11
ASIGQGNTEAF
>TRBV10-3|11
AARRTGGYEQF
>TRBV25-1|12
ASSEEGRGSEAF
>TRBV28|12
ASSLWGPGNTIY
>TRBV6-5|14
ASSYSPGQGNSPLH
>TRBV6-4|15
ASSDSFGTGGTSEAF
>TRBV28|12
ASSRQGSNTEAF
>TRBV7-8|11
ASSLEKGQPQH
>TRBV27|16
ASSFEGSFTLEGTEAF
>TRBV29-1|11
SVVPSEGTEAF
>TRBV19|12
ASRATYSSYEQY
>TRBV2|14
ASMRSTTGVNEKLF
>TRBV19|14
ASSPRAGVSYNEQF
>TRBV25-1|13
ASSAGTVGLSGYT
>TRBV11-2|13
ASSLQASGYNEQF
>TRBV20-1|9
SAKQGVKLF
>TRBV2|14
ASSSTGGAGNTEAF
>TRBV18|13
ASSPGQGVNYGYT